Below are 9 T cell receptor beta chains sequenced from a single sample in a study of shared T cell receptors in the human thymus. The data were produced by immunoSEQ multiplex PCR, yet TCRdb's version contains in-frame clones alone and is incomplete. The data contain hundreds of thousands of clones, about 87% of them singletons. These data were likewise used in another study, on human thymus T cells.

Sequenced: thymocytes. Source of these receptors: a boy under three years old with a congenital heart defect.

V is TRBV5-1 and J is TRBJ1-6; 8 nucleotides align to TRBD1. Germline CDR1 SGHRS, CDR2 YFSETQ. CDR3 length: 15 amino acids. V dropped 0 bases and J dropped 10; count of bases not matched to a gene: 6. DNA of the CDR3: TGCGCCAGCAGCTTGGGTGGACAGGGATCCTCACCCCTCCACTTT. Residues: CASSLGGQGSSPLHF.

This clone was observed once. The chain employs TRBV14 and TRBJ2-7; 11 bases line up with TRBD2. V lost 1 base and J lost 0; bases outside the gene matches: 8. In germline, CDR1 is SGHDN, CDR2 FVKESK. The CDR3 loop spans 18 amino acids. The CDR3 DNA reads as TGTGCCAGCAGCCAAGGAGCTAGCGGGAGGCTCATCTCCTACGAGCAGTACTTC. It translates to CASSQGASGRLISYEQYF.

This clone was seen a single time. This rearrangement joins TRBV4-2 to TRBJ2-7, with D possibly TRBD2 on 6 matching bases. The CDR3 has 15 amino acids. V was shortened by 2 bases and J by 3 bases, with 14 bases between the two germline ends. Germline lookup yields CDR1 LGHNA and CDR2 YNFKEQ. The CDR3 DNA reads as TGTGCCAGCAGCCAATTTTCGGGACTCAGCTACGAGCAGTACTTC. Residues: CASSQFSGLSYEQYF.

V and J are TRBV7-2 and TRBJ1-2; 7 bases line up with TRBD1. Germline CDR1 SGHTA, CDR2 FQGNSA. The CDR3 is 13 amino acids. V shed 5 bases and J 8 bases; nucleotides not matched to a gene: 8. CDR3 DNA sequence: TGTGCCAGCAGCGGACGGGACAGCGAGGGCTACACCTTC. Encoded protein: CASSGRDSEGYTF.

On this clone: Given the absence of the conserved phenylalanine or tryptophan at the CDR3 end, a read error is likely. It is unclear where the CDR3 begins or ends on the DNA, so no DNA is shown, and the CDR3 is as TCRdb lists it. CDR3 residues: CSAGRKGAA. The rearrangement uses TRBV20-1 and TRBJ1-2; TRBD1 is the table's D call and was not checked against the DNA. CDR1 is DFQATT, CDR2 SNEGSKA, per germline (reference sequence). The CDR3 is 9 residues long, counting both termini.

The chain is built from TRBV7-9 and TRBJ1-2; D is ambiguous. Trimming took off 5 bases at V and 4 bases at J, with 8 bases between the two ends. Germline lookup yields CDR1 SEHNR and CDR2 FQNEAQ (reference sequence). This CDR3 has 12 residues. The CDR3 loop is CASSASLYGYTF. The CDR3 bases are TGTGCCAGCAGCGCAAGCCTCTATGGCTACACCTTC.

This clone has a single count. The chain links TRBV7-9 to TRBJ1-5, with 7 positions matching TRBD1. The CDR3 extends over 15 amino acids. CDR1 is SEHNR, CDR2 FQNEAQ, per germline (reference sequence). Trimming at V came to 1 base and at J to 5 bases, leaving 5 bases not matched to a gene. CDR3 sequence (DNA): TGTGCCAGCAGCTTAGGACAGGGAATAGATCAGCCCCAGCATTTT. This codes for CASSLGQGIDQPQHF. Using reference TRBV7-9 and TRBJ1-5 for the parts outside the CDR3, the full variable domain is DTGVSQNPRHKITKRGQNVTFRCDPISEHNRLYWYRQTLGQGPEFLTYFQNEAQLEKSRLLSDRFSAERPKGSFSTLEIQRTEQGDSAMYLCASSLGQGIDQPQHFGDGTRLSIL.

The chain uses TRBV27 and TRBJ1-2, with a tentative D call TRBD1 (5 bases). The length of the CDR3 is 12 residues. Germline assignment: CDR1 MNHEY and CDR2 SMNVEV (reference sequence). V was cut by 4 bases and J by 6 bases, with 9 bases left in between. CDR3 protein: CASSSAGHGYTF. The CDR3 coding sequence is TGTGCCAGCAGTTCTGCAGGGCATGGCTACACCTTC.

This CDR3 is CASNGQGRETQYF. CDR3 sequence (DNA): TGTGCCAGCAACGGACAGGGTCGGGAGACCCAGTACTTC. This chain connects TRBV2 to TRBJ2-5; 8 positions agree with TRBD1. Germline trimming cut 7 bases from V and 5 bases from J; bases unmatched to any gene: 6. The V gene's germline CDR1 is SNHLY and CDR2 FYNNEI. The CDR3 has 13 residues.